This passage covers 30 T cell receptor beta chains from one sample sequenced in a study of cytomegalovirus exposure and HLA in healthy donors. Sequencing was performed with immunoSEQ multiplex PCR; in TCRdb, only in-frame clones are kept and a portion is missing. The sample holds around 150,000 clones, about 90% seen once. Input material: PBMCs. The receptors here all came from a woman aged 18 to 35 in good health and CMV-seropositive.

The rearrangement links TRBV4-2 to TRBJ2-7; possibly TRBD1 for D (5 bases). The V end lost 0 bases, the J end lost 6 bases, and 15 bases lay between the germline ends. This CDR3 region has 15 residues. Germline V gene sequence: CDR1 LGHNA, CDR2 YNFKEQ. DNA for the CDR3: TGTGCCAGCAGCCAAGATAGGCAGGGATCGTCCGAGCAGTACTTC. This codes for CASSQDRQGSSEQYF.

This chain joins TRBV7-9 and TRBJ2-7; TRBD1 might be the D (6 bases). The CDR3 is 13 amino acids. Germline V gives CDR1 SEHNR, CDR2 FQNEAQ (reference sequence). V was pared by 3 bases and J by 3 bases, with 9 bases between. DNA of the CDR3: TGTGCCAGCAGCTTTAACAGGGACTACGAGCAGTACTTC. Protein product: CASSFNRDYEQYF.

The chain joins TRBV5-4 to TRBJ2-3; TRBD2 might be the D (6 bases). The germline CDR1 and CDR2 sequences are SGHNT and YYREEE (reference sequence). V was cut by 4 bases and J by 4 bases, with 16 bases left in between. CDR3 length: 15 residues. For the CDR3, the DNA is TGTGCCAGCAGCAGGGCGGGGCCCCGTGCAGATACGCAGTATTTT. It translates to CASSRAGPRADTQYF.

This rearrangement joins TRBV30 to TRBJ1-1; D unclear. The CDR3 runs 13 residues. Germline V CDR1 and CDR2: GTSNPN, SVGIG (reference sequence). Between the trimmed V and J ends, which lost 4 bases and 1 base, there was a span of 10 bases. DNA for the CDR3: TGTGCCTGGAATCAGGCAGCGAACACTGAAGCTTTCTTT. Its protein is CAWNQAANTEAFF.

The chain employs TRBV4-3 and TRBJ2-3; D call uncertain. Trimming removed 1 base from V and 5 bases from J, with 7 bases in between. Germline CDR1 is LGHNA and CDR2 is YSLEER. The CDR3 has 13 residues. The CDR3 DNA reads TGCGCCAGCAGCCAAGCGAGAGTAGATACGCAGTATTTT. It translates to CASSQARVDTQYF.

The chain carries TRBV7-6 and TRBJ2-7; D remains unclear. V lost 1 base and J lost 7, with 8 bases in between. Germline lookup yields CDR1 SGHVS and CDR2 FNYEAQ. The CDR3 has 12 residues. This CDR3 is CASSLDLREQYF. In DNA, the CDR3 is TGTGCCAGCAGCTTAGACCTCAGAGAGCAGTACTTC.

The chain couples TRBV4-1 to TRBJ2-7; 7 nucleotides agree with TRBD1. The CDR3 runs 14 residues. Germline assignment: CDR1 MGHRA and CDR2 YSYEKL. V shed 1 base and J 3 bases; nucleotides not matched to a gene: 3. This CDR3 reads CASSQGQGDYEQYF. CDR3 DNA: TGCGCCAGCAGCCAAGGCCAGGGGGACTACGAGCAGTACTTC.

The chain employs TRBV5-4 and TRBJ1-2; unclear D gene. Germline CDR1 reads SGHNT; CDR2 reads YYREEE (reference sequence). CDR3 length: 14 residues. The ends were cut back, 0 bases at V and 1 base at J, with 7 bases in the middle. The CDR3 sequence is CASSLVQNNYGYTF. The CDR3 DNA sequence: TGTGCCAGCAGCTTGGTACAGAATAACTATGGCTACACCTTC.

The chain combines TRBV10-3 with TRBJ1-3; D is possibly TRBD1 (5 bases). CDR1 is ENHRY, CDR2 SYGVKD, per germline. V lost 6 bases and J 3 bases, leaving 9 bases between the germline ends. The CDR3 covers 13 residues. The CDR3 here is CAISKGVGNTIYF. The DNA of the CDR3 is TGTGCCATCAGCAAAGGGGTTGGAAACACCATATATTTT.

The gene calls are TRBV18 and TRBJ1-1, with 9 positions matching TRBD1. The CDR3 spans 14 residues. The trim removed 3 bases at V and 5 bases at J, leaving 4 bases unmatched. Germline CDR1 and CDR2: KGHSH and LQKENI. CDR3 region: CASSPGQGSTEAFF. The DNA of the CDR3 is TGTGCCAGCTCACCGGGACAGGGAAGTACTGAAGCTTTCTTT.

The chain joins TRBV28 to TRBJ1-1; D is perhaps TRBD1 (5 bases). CDR1 MDHEN and CDR2 SYDVKM come from the germline V gene. The CDR3 length is 14 residues. Trimming removed 7 bases from V and 2 bases from J, with 14 bases in between. CDR3 sequence (DNA): TGTGCCAGCAACGATGGGGGGGTTAACACTGAAGCTTTCTTT. Translating it yields CASNDGGVNTEAFF. The complete variable domain, with remaining parts taken from reference TRBV28 and TRBJ1-1, reads DVKVTQSSRYLVKRTGEKVFLECVQDMDHENMFWYRQDPGLGLRLIYFSYDVKMKEKGDIPEGYSVSREKKERFSLILESASTNQTSMYLCASNDGGVNTEAFFGQGTRLTVV.

The chain has TRBV9 and TRBJ2-2; D may be TRBD2 (5 bases). Trimming removed 3 bases at V and 0 bases at J, with 15 bases between. Germline lookup yields CDR1 SGDLS and CDR2 YYNGEE. The CDR3 is 17 amino acids. The CDR3 loop is CASSAPASGPNTGELFF. CDR3 bases: TGTGCCAGCAGCGCCCCGGCGAGCGGACCGAACACCGGGGAGCTGTTTTTT.

This chain connects TRBV14 to TRBJ2-2; D might be TRBD2 (5 bases). Per the germline V gene, CDR1 is SGHDN and CDR2 is FVKESK. The CDR3 has 16 residues. Trimming cost V 1 base and J 5 bases, with 14 bases left between them. The CDR3 region is CASSQGAAVATGELFF. In DNA, the CDR3 is TGTGCCAGCAGCCAAGGGGCAGCTGTAGCGACCGGGGAGCTGTTTTTT.

This clone was detected only once. This chain links TRBV6-1 with TRBJ2-7; D gene uncertain. The CDR3 contains 13 residues. The germline V gene encodes CDR1 MNHNS and CDR2 SASEGT. V was shortened by 7 bases and J by 3 bases, with 13 bases between the two germline ends. The CDR3 DNA reads TGTGCCAGCATGGGCTTGGTAGGCTACGAGCAGTACTTC. This translates into CASMGLVGYEQYF.

On this clone itself: Its ends do not fully match the called genes, so a read error is possible. V and J are TRBV7-9 and TRBJ1-2, with D perhaps matching TRBD1 (6 bases). The CDR3 covers 15 residues. The V gene's germline CDR1 is SEHNR and CDR2 FQNEAQ (reference sequence). As DNA, the CDR3 is TGTGCCAGCAGCTCCACCGAGGGGGTGAGGGCTACGAACGCCTTC. This encodes CASSSTEGVRATNAF.

V and J are TRBV27 and TRBJ2-3; 14 nucleotides line up with TRBD2. V lost 4 bases, J lost 5 bases, and 5 bases stayed unmatched. Germline V CDR1 and CDR2: MNHEY, SMNVEV (reference sequence). This CDR3 contains 16 residues. CDR3 nucleotides: TGTGCCAGCAGTTCGGGACTAGCGGGAGTGAAAGATACGCAGTATTTT. The encoded protein is CASSSGLAGVKDTQYF.

The rearrangement links TRBV7-3 to TRBJ2-5; D perhaps matches TRBD1 (6 bases). V lost 1 base to trimming and J lost 4 bases, with 13 bases between them. Per germline, CDR1 SGHTA and CDR2 FQGTGA. CDR3 length equals 15 residues. The CDR3 reads CASSLNRAGGETQYF. CDR3 sequence (DNA): TGTGCCAGCAGCTTAAACAGGGCTGGAGGAGAGACCCAGTACTTC. Looking up the rest from reference TRBV7-3 and TRBJ2-5 gives the full variable domain: GAGVSQTPSNKVTEKGKYVELRCDPISGHTALYWYRQSLGQGPEFLIYFQGTGAADDSGLPNDRFFAVRPEGSVSTLKIQRTERGDSAVYLCASSLNRAGGETQYFGPGTRLLVL.

This rearrangement joins TRBV19 to TRBJ1-1; TRBD1 is a possible D gene (6 bases). Trimming shortened V by 9 bases and J by 4 bases, and 12 bases separated the two germline ends. This CDR3 contains 12 residues. Germline V gene lookup returns CDR1 LNHDA and CDR2 SQIVND (reference sequence). CDR3 in amino acids: CASTGYRTEAFF. DNA of the CDR3: TGTGCCAGCACAGGGTATCGCACTGAAGCTTTCTTT.

The J gene is TRBJ2-1, the V gene TRBV5-4, with D perhaps matching TRBD2 (6 bases). This CDR3 has 14 amino acids. Germline-derived CDR1 and CDR2 are SGHNT and YYREEE (reference sequence). V lost 7 bases, J lost 8 bases, and 19 bases lay in between. The CDR3 DNA is TGTGCCAGCTTACGGGAGCCCACGGTGGATGAGCAGTTCTTC. It encodes CASLREPTVDEQFF.

The chain links TRBV6-4 to TRBJ1-1, with D tentatively TRBD1 (6 bases). This CDR3 is built from 15 residues. Germline CDR1 is MRHNA and CDR2 is SNTAGT. V was clipped by 6 bases and J by 3 bases, with 17 bases between them. CDR3 region: CASRTQGMLDTEAFF. The CDR3 DNA reads as TGTGCCAGCAGGACACAGGGAATGTTAGACACTGAAGCTTTCTTT.

The chain carries TRBV4-1 and TRBJ1-1; 10 bases are a match to TRBD1. Germline lookup yields CDR1 MGHRA and CDR2 YSYEKL. Unmatched junction bases numbered 0, after V lost 4 bases and J lost 1 base. The CDR3 has 14 amino acids. The CDR3: CASSRTGGNTEAFF. In nucleotides, the CDR3 is TGCGCCAGCAGCCGGACAGGGGGGAACACTGAAGCTTTCTTT.

A single count supports this clone. The chain joins TRBV29-1 to TRBJ2-3; TRBD2 matches 13 bases. Germline V CDR1 and CDR2: SQVTM, ANQGSEA. The CDR3 is 14 residues long. Trimming cost V 5 bases and J 14 bases; bases outside gene matches: 13. CDR3 sequence (DNA): TGCAGCGTTAAGGGGACTAGCGGGAAACTCCAGGCGTATTTT. Protein: CSVKGTSGKLQAYF.

The rearrangement links TRBV9 to TRBJ2-7; 8 nucleotides agree with TRBD1. Germline loops: CDR1 SGDLS, CDR2 YYNGEE. The CDR3 is made up of 15 amino acids. V lost 4 bases, J lost 7 bases, and 13 bases stayed unmatched. The CDR3 DNA reads as TGTGCCAGCAGCACCAGGGGGCTTCTCACGGGAGAGCAGTACTTC. Amino acid sequence: CASSTRGLLTGEQYF.

The chain links TRBV30 to TRBJ2-1; D is possibly TRBD2 (6 bases). Germline CDR1 reads GTSNPN; CDR2 reads SVGIG (reference sequence). The CDR3 has 11 amino acids. The V end lost 2 bases, the J end lost 15 bases, and 14 bases lay between the germline ends. The CDR3 coding sequence is TGTGCCTGGAGTTTGGGGGGAGTAGGGTTCTTC. Its translation: CAWSLGGVGFF. Together with reference TRBV30 and TRBJ2-1, the CDR3 gives the full variable domain: SQTIHQWPATLVQPVGSPLSLECTVEGTSNPNLYWYRQAAGRGLQLLFYSVGIGQISSEVPQNLSASRPQDRQFILSSKKLLLSDSGFYLCAWSLGGVGFFGPGTRLTVL.

The chain combines TRBV30 with TRBJ2-1; 12 bases map to TRBD2. With V trimmed by 1 base and J by 7 bases, 8 bases remained unmatched. Germline-derived CDR1 and CDR2 are GTSNPN and SVGIG (reference sequence). CDR3 length: 16 amino acids. CDR3 protein: CAWSDPSGRAMNEQFF. The CDR3 coding sequence is TGTGCCTGGAGTGACCCTAGCGGGAGGGCCATGAATGAGCAGTTCTTC.

The chain links TRBV5-5 to TRBJ1-1; TRBD1 aligns across 8 bases. The length of the CDR3 is 15 residues. Losses at the gene ends were 4 bases for V and 8 bases for J; bases not matched to a gene: 13. In germline, CDR1 is SGHKS, CDR2 YYEKEE (reference sequence). Here the CDR3 reads CASSLGQGPLMEAFF. The CDR3 DNA reads as TGTGCCAGCAGCCTAGGACAGGGTCCCCTCATGGAAGCTTTCTTT. The variable domain in full, with the rest retrieved from reference TRBV5-5 and TRBJ1-1, is DAGVTQSPTHLIKTRGQQVTLRCSPISGHKSVSWYQQVLGQGPQFIFQYYEKEERGRGNFPDRFSARQFPNYSSELNVNALLLGDSALYLCASSLGQGPLMEAFFGQGTRLTVV.

The gene calls are TRBV18 and TRBJ2-2, with 13 bases fitting TRBD2. Trimming at V came to 3 bases and at J to 7 bases, leaving 5 bases not matched to a gene. Germline CDR1 reads KGHSH; CDR2 reads LQKENI. This CDR3 comprises 16 residues. Written as DNA, the CDR3 is TGTGCCAGCTCACCCGGACTAGCGGGAGCTGTCGGGGAGCTGTTTTTT. This translates into CASSPGLAGAVGELFF.

The CDR3 is CASSIGQASDIQYF. The DNA for the CDR3 is TGTGCCAGTAGTATAGGACAGGCGTCGGACATTCAGTACTTC. The J gene is TRBJ2-4, the V gene TRBV19; maybe TRBD1 (6 bases). Germline loops: CDR1 LNHDA, CDR2 SQIVND (reference sequence). This CDR3 is 14 amino acids long. The ends were cut back, 1 base at V and 8 bases at J, with 12 bases in the middle.

The chain joins TRBV30 to TRBJ2-3; perhaps TRBD1 as D (8 bases). The CDR3 consists of 13 residues. V gave up 3 bases and J gave up 8 bases, with 15 bases separating them. The germline gives CDR1 GTSNPN, CDR2 SVGIG (reference sequence). The CDR3 here is CAWRQGGAGTQYF. CDR3 coding DNA: TGTGCCTGGAGACAGGGGGGGGCGGGTACGCAGTATTTT.

The CDR3 spells CASSFLLAGVDEQFF. CDR3 sequence (DNA): TGTGCCAGCAGCTTCCTACTAGCGGGAGTAGATGAGCAGTTCTTC. This chain joins TRBV7-9 and TRBJ2-1; 11 positions agree with TRBD2. Trimming cost V 3 bases and J 8 bases; bases outside gene matches: 6. The CDR3 length is 15 residues. Per the germline V gene, CDR1 is SEHNR and CDR2 is FQNEAQ (reference sequence).